This TCR beta chain derives from a study of T cell repertoires in aging, cancer and after chemotherapy. Study summary: Pre- and post-chemotherapy samples were paired from chronic lymphocytic leukemia patients treated with fludarabine- or bendamustine-based regimens.

TCR beta rearrangements were amplified from peripheral blood genomic DNA. This clonotype was seen a few times. No antigen is known for it. Notes on the study in general: In cancer patients, declining TCR diversity with age involved lost richness and lost evenness. In each cancer cohort, median generation probability increased across chemotherapy, suggesting thymic output rebounded. Immunological memory after chemotherapy cannot be judged from the repertoire data.

Multiplex touch-down PCR with TRB-A/B primers amplified rearranged V-D-J TRB sequences. TCRdb re-called the multiplex PCR reads with MiXCR, one entry per CDR3 protein. The sample lists approximately 2,500 distinct CDR3 sequences, over 40% occurring once. Sequencing was done on a sample of blood. This receptor was obtained from a human donor with a blood cancer. The donor label of this sample is uncertain.

The CDR3, as DNA: TGTGCCTGGAGCCTAGGACTAGCGGGAGCGGCCGGGGAGCTGTTTTTT. Its protein product is CAWSLGLAGAAGELFF. The chain links TRBV30 to TRBJ2-2; TRBD2 aligns across 13 bases. V was pared by 3 bases and J by 6 bases, with 7 bases of the junction left unmatched. Germline V gene lookup returns CDR1 GTSNPN and CDR2 SVGIG (reference sequence). The CDR3 contains 16 residues.